The clone carrying this T cell receptor beta chain is a singleton in its sample. Its antigen remains unknown. The record originates from a study of graft-versus-host responses after intestinal transplantation. Germline V gives CDR1 MNHNS, CDR2 SASEGT. The CDR3 spans 11 residues. Trimming removed 6 bases from V and 14 bases from J, with 11 bases in between. Profiling relied on immunoSEQ multiplex PCR, and the TCRdb table lists in-frame clones only, not all of them. The repertoire holds approximately 90,000 clones, approximately 90% seen once, with more than 0.25% in the top ten. Sequences were derived from unstimulated CD4+ T cells sorted from spleen or lymph node cells, sampled before transplant. The chain links TRBV6-1 to TRBJ1-6; D not resolved. The clonotype comes from a human donor who was the organ donor for an intestinal transplant. CDR3 sequence (DNA): TGTGCCAGCAGGGGCCAGTTCACCCTCCACTTT. Its translation: CASRGQFTLHF.